This TCR beta chain is drawn from a study of blood T cell repertoires in COVID-19. Background on the study: Researchers got acute and convalescent COVID-19 samples from the United States, Italy and Spain.

The V end lost 3 bases, the J end lost 4 bases, and 14 bases lay between the germline ends. CDR1 is SGHNT and CDR2 is YYREEE in the germline V gene (reference sequence). This CDR3 comprises 14 residues. Original data processing: Amplification of reference gene primers was used by the study to estimate nucleated cell counts. Profiling relied on immunoSEQ multiplex PCR, and the TCRdb table lists in-frame clones only, not all of them. The V and J calls and the clone size are those of that table, but D and trimming were determined from the DNA. The data show 250,000 to 300,000 clones, roughly 90% seen once.

The sample consisted of PBMCs or T cells enriched from blood (not recorded which). The rearrangement uses TRBV5-4 and TRBJ2-7, with a tentative D call TRBD1 (6 bases). This TCR was sampled from a woman aged 35 to 49 with acute COVID-19. The CDR3 region is CASSSPGQPYEQYF. CDR3 sequence (DNA): TGTGCCAGCAGCTCTCCGGGACAACCTTACGAGCAGTACTTC.